This TCR beta chain originates from a study of T-cell memory formation after mild COVID-19 (dated by TCRdb to about 2021). In terms of the full investigation: TCR sequence clusters from the two donors were largely donor specific. The cohort comprised two young, previously healthy adult volunteers, one female and one male. T-cell clones expanding and contracting after mild COVID-19 in a couple of donors were tracked by longitudinal TCRalpha and TCRbeta repertoire sequencing.

PBMCs were isolated by Ficoll-Paque density gradient centrifugation. This sample was sequenced with an Illumina NovaSeq 6000. cDNA libraries for TCRalpha and TCRbeta were prepared by 5'RACE using constant-segment primers, with sample barcodes and unique molecular identifiers added. RNA was extracted from every sample with Trizol reagent. The libraries were amplified in two PCR steps, and the second step added a second sample barcode and Illumina TruSeq adapters. Libraries were sequenced on an Illumina NovaSeq with 2 x 150 bp paired-end reads. As for the original processing: With migec v1.2.7, reads were demultiplexed and then collapsed into UMI-guided consensus sequences. Using mixcr v2.1.11, UMI consensuses were aligned to TRA and TRB V and J templates and then assembled into clonotypes. A clonotype was counted as expanded or contracted only when both edgeR and NoisET called the clonotype significant, with the noise models trained on biological replicates. For edgeR calls, the cutoffs were a false discovery rate-adjusted p below 0.01 and a log2 fold-change threshold of 1. PCA with hierarchical clustering of max-normalized trajectories of the 1000 most abundant clonotypes was used as exploratory dynamics analysis. Separately sequenced CD4+ and CD8+ repertoires were used to assign a CD4 or CD8 phenotype to each responding clone. The raw public reads went through TCRdb reprocessing: fastp at Q25, MiXCR clone calling, in-frame beta chains kept. Each entry merges the rows of one CDR3 protein and shows their most common DNA and genes. These V and J calls rely on TCRdb rather than the paper's analysis. Counted in this sample were around 500,000 distinct CDR3 sequences; around a sixth of them appeared once. The ten largest make up 9% to 15% of the sample.

Here is what the overall study found, with its caveats: The study included only a couple of mild cases, and larger cohorts that include severe cases with pre-infection samples were judged to be necessary. Clones that contracted from day 15 to 85 showed balanced CD4/CD8 phenotypes, whereas a second wave of clones that expanded from day 15 to 37 leaned towards CD4+. The second-wave clones that peaked on day 37 were not confirmed to be SARS-CoV-2 specific. Some responding clones were found in pre-infection memory, which suggests that pre-existing cross-reactive memory T cells took part in the SARS-CoV-2 response. Contracting CD4+ clones appeared mostly in the CM and EM memory subsets, whereas CD8+ clones were enriched in EMRA.

The table lists this clonotype with many counts. This receptor's antigen is unknown. Per-nucleotide qualities are absent, and no much larger clonotype sits a single base away. The sequence derives from an adult woman who had mild COVID-19 (a few samples of this study predate the infection). The sample titles of this study are shuffled in the database, so cell type and time point are left out; the donor was told from shared clones. The sample comprised PBMCs or a T cell subset sorted from them (not recorded which).

The nucleotide sequence reads as follows: TGTGCCAGCAGTTTCCGGACTGAAGCTTTCTTT. This gives the protein CASSFRTEAFF. The chain is encoded by TRBV7-9 joined to TRBJ1-1; no D segment can be confidently identified. V and J lose 6 bases and 5 bases, and a span of 7 bases separates them. CDR3 length: 11 amino acids, cysteine to phenylalanine. This entry keeps only the CDR3 DNA: 33 bases, framed from base 1. CDR1 SEHNR and CDR2 FQNEAQ are derived from the germline V gene (reference sequence).